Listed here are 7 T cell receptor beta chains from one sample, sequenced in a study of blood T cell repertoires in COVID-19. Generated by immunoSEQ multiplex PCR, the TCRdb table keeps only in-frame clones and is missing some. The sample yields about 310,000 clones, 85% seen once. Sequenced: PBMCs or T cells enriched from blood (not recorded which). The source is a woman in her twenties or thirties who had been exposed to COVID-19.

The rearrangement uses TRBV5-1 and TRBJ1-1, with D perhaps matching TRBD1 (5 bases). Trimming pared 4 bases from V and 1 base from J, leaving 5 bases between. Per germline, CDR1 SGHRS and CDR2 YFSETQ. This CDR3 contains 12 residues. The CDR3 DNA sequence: TGCGCCAGCAGCACAGGGAACACTGAAGCTTTCTTT. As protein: CASSTGNTEAFF.

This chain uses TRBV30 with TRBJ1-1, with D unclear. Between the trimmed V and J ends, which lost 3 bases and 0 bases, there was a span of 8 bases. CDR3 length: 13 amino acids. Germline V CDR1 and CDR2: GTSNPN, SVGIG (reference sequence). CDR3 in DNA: TGTGCCTGGAGCGAGGAGGTGAACACTGAAGCTTTCTTT. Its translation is CAWSEEVNTEAFF.

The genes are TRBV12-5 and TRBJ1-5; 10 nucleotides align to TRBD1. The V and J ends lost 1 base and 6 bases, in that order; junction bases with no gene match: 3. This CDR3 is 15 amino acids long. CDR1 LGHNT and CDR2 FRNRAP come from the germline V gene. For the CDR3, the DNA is TGTGCTAGTGGTTTGGGACAGGGGGCGAGTCAGCCCCAGCATTTT. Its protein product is CASGLGQGASQPQHF.

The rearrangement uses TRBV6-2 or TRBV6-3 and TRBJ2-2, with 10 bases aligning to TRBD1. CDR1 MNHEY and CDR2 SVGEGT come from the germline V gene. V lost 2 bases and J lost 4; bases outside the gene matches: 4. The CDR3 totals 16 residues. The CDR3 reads CASSYEGTGVTGELFF. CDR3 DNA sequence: TGTGCCAGCAGTTACGAAGGGACAGGGGTCACCGGGGAGCTGTTTTTT.

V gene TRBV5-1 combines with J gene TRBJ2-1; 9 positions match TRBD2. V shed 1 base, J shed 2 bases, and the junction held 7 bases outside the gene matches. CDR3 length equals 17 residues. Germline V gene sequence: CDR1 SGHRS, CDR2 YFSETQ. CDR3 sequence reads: CASSLPRSGRTYNEQFF. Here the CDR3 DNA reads TGCGCCAGCAGCTTGCCGAGAAGCGGGAGGACCTACAATGAGCAGTTCTTC.

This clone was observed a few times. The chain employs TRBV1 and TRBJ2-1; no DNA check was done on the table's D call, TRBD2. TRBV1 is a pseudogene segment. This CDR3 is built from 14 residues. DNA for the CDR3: TGCACTATGAGACTAGCGGGGGGGAACAATGAGCAGTTCTTC. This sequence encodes CTMRLAGGNNEQFF.

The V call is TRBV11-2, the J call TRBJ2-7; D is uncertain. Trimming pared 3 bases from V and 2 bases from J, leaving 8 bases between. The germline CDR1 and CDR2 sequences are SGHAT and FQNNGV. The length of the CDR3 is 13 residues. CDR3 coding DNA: TGTGCCAGCAGCTTGGCCTCCACCTACGAGCAGTACTTC. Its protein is CASSLASTYEQYF.